This T cell receptor (beta chain) was captured by sequencing in a study of technical replicates of blood from a handful of donors. The table came from immunoSEQ multiplex PCR; TCRdb's copy has only in-frame clones and leaves some out. This sample has about 73,000 clones, with around 93% found just once. This CDR3 is 14 amino acids long. From germline, CDR1 is WNHNN and CDR2 SYGVQD (reference sequence). Trimming shortened V by 9 bases and J by 4 bases, and 19 bases separated the two germline ends. The sequenced sample consisted of T cells isolated from PBMCs. The TCR originated in a human donor in good health. The V gene is TRBV10-1, the J gene TRBJ2-7; tentatively, D is TRBD2 (5 bases). CDR3: CASQSETTIYEQYF. In nucleotides, the CDR3 is TGCGCCAGTCAGAGCGAGACTACCATATACGAGCAGTACTTC.